This T cell receptor beta chain comes out of a study of blood T cell repertoires in COVID-19. Germline V gene lookup returns CDR1 KGHSH and CDR2 LQKENI. The CDR3 runs to 17 residues. The J segment lost 6 bases and the V segment lost 2 bases, leaving 12 bases of the junction unmatched. Profiled with immunoSEQ multiplex PCR; TCRdb holds only in-frame clones, not every one. The sample holds approximately 44,000 clones, over 75% seen once. This chain joins TRBV18 and TRBJ1-1; 10 positions agree with TRBD1. The TCR comes from a woman aged 40-49 years with acute or convalescent COVID-19. The sequenced sample was peripheral blood. CDR3 residues: CASSPRPPGQGRSEAFF. The DNA of the CDR3 is TGTGCCAGCTCACCAAGACCCCCGGGACAGGGGAGATCTGAAGCTTTCTTT. The full variable domain, completed using reference TRBV18 and TRBJ1-1, is NAGVMQNPRHLVRRRGQEARLRCSPMKGHSHVYWYRQLPEEGLKFMVYLQKENIIDESGMPKERFSAEFPKEGPSILRIQQVVRGDSAAYFCASSPRPPGQGRSEAFFGQGTRLTVV.